This T cell receptor (beta chain) was sequenced for a study of memory CD4+ T cells and cytomegalovirus serostatus. As for the study in general: Of the healthy Belgian adults, fewer than 10 were CMV seropositive and 24 seronegative.

TCRdb keeps only in-frame clones here, not all; method: immunoSEQ multiplex PCR. The sample lists more than 50,000 clones, about 78% seen once, with under 0.9% in the top ten. Germline assignment: CDR1 SNHLY and CDR2 FYNNEI. Trimming stripped 7 bases from V and 7 bases from J, with 17 bases between. This CDR3 comprises 14 residues. The sort gate was single viable CD3+CD4+CD8-CD45RO+ cells for memory CD4+ T cells. Sample: memory CD4+ T cells from blood. This clonotype was sampled from an adult in good health and CMV-seronegative. This chain uses TRBV2 with TRBJ1-5, with TRBD1 as a possible D gene (5 bases). CDR3 in amino acids: CASTNRSFGQPQHF. CDR3 coding DNA: TGTGCCAGCACCAACAGGTCTTTCGGGCAGCCCCAGCATTTT.